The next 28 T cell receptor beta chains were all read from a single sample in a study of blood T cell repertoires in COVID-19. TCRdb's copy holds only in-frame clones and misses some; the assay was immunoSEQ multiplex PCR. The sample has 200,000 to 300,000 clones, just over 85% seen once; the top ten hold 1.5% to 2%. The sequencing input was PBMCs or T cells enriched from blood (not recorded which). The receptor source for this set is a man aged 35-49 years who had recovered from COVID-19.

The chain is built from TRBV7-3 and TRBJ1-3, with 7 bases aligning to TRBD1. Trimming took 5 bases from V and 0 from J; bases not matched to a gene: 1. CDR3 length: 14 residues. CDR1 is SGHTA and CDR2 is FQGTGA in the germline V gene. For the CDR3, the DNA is TGTGCCAGCAGCCGGGACAGCTCTGGAAACACCATATATTTT. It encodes CASSRDSSGNTIYF. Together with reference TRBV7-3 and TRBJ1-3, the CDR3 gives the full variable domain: GAGVSQTPSNKVTEKGKYVELRCDPISGHTALYWYRQSLGQGPEFLIYFQGTGAADDSGLPNDRFFAVRPEGSVSTLKIQRTERGDSAVYLCASSRDSSGNTIYFGEGSWLTVV.

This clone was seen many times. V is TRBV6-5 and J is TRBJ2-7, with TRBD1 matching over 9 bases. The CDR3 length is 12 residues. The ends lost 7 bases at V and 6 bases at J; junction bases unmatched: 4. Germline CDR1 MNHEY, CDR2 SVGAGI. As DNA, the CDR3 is TGTGCCAGCACCCGACAGGGGGGCGAGCAGTACTTC. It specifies CASTRQGGEQYF.

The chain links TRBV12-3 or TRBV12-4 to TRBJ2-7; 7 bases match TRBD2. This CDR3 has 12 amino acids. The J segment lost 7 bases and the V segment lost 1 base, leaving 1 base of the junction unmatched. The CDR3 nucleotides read TGTGCCAGCAGTTTAGGGGGGGGTGAGCAGTACTTC. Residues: CASSLGGGEQYF.

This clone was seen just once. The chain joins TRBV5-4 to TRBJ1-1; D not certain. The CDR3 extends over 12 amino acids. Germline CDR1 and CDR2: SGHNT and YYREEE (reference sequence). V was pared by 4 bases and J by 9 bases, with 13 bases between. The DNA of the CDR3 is TGTGCCAGCAGCCCTAGATATCGGCAAGCTTTCTTT. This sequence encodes CASSPRYRQAFF.

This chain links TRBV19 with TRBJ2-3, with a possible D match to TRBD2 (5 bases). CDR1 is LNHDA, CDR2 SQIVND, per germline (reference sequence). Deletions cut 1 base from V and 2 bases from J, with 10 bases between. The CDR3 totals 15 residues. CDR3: CASSIVAGDTDTQYF. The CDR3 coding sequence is TGTGCCAGTAGTATAGTGGCCGGGGACACAGATACGCAGTATTTT.

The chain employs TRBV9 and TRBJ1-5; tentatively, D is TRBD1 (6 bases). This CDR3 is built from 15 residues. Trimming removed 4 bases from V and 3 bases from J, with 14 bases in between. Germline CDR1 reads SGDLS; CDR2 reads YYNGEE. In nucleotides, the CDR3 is TGTGCCAGCAGCCCGGGTGGGGGCTACAATCAGCCCCAGCATTTT. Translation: CASSPGGGYNQPQHF.

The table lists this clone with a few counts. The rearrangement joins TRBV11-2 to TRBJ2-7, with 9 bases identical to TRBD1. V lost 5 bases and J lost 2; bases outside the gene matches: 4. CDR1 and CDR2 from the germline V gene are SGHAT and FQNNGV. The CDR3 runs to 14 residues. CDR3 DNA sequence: TGTGCCAGCAGCCCGACAGGGGGTACCTACGAGCAGTACTTC. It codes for CASSPTGGTYEQYF.

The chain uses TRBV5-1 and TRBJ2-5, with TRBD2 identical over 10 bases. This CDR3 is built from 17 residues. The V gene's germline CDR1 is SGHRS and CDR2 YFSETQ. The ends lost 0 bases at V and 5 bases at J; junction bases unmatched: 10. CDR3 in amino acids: CASSLGWASGSKETQYF. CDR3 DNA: TGCGCCAGCAGCTTGGGGTGGGCTAGCGGGAGTAAGGAGACCCAGTACTTC.

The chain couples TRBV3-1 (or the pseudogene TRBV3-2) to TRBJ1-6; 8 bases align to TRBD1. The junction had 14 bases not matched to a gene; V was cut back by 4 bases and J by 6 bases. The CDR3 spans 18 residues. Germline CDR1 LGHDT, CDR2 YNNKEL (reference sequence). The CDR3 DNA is TGTGCCAGCAGCCCCACTCCCCCGGCCAGGGGGCGTAATTCACCCCTCCACTTT. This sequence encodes CASSPTPPARGRNSPLHF.

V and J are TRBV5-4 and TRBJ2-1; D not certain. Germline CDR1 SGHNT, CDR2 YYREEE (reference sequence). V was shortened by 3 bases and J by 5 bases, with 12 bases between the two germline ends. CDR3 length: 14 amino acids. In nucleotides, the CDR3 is TGTGCCAGCAGCTGGGTGGGCCTCAACAATGAGCAGTTCTTC. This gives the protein CASSWVGLNNEQFF.

CDR3 amino acids: CASSFRDRGRYGYTF. Here the CDR3 DNA reads TGTGCCAGCAGCTTCCGGGACAGGGGTAGGTATGGCTACACCTTC. V and J are TRBV27 and TRBJ1-2; 10 bases align to TRBD1. CDR3 length: 15 residues. Germline trimming cut 6 bases from V and 5 bases from J; bases unmatched to any gene: 9. Germline V CDR1 and CDR2: MNHEY, SMNVEV (reference sequence).

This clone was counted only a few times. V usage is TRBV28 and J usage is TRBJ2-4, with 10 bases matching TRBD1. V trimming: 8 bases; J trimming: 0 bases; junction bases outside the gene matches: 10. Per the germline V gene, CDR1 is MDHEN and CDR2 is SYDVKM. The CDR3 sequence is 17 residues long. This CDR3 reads CASGSDRGNLAKNIQYF. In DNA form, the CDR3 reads TGTGCCAGCGGATCGGACAGGGGGAATCTAGCCAAAAACATTCAGTACTTC.

CDR3 sequence: CSARFTVEQYF. CDR3 DNA: TGCAGTGCTAGATTTACAGTCGAGCAGTACTTC. The chain uses TRBV20-1 and TRBJ2-7; D uncertain. CDR3 length: 11 amino acids. CDR1 and CDR2 (germline): DFQATT, SNEGSKA (reference sequence). V gave up 2 bases and J gave up 6 bases, with 8 bases separating them.

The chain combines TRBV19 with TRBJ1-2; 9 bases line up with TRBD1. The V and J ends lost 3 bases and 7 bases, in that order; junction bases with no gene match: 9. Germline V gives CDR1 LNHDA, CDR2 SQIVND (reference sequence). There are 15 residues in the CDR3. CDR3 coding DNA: TGTGCCAGTAGTATTTTGTCCGGGACAGGGCTTGGCTACACCTTC. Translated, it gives CASSILSGTGLGYTF.

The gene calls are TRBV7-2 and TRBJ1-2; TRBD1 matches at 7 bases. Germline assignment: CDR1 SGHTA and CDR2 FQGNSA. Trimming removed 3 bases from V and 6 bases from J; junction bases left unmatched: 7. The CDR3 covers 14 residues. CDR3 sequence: CASSLDYRGNGYTF. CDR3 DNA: TGTGCCAGCAGCTTGGACTACAGGGGCAATGGCTACACCTTC.

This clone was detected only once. CDR3 in amino acids: CASSYSVGYSNQPQHF. CDR3 nucleotides: TGTGCCAGCAGTTACAGTGTGGGCTATAGCAATCAGCCCCAGCATTTT. The chain joins TRBV6-2 or TRBV6-3 to TRBJ1-5; no firm D call. CDR3 size: 16 residues. Trimming took off 2 bases at V and 0 bases at J, with 11 bases between the two ends. In germline, CDR1 is MNHEY, CDR2 SVGEGT.

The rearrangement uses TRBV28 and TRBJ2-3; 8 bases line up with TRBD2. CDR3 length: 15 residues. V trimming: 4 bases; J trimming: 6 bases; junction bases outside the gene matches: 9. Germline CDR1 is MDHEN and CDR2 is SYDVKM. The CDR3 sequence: CASSSPGTRSDTQYF. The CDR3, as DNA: TGTGCCAGCAGTTCCCCCGGGACTAGATCTGATACGCAGTATTTT.

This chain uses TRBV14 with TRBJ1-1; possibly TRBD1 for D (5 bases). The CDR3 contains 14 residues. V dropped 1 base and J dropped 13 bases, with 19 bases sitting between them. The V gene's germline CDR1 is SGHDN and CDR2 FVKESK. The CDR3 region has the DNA TGTGCCAGCAGCCAAGTCGTTGGTTCAGGGAGGGTTTTCTTT. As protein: CASSQVVGSGRVFF.

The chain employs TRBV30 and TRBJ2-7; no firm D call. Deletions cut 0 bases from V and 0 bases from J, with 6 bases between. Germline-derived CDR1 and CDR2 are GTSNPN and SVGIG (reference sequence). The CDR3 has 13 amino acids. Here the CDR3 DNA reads TGTGCCTGGAGTGTATCTTCCTCCTACGAGCAGTACTTC. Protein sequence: CAWSVSSSYEQYF.

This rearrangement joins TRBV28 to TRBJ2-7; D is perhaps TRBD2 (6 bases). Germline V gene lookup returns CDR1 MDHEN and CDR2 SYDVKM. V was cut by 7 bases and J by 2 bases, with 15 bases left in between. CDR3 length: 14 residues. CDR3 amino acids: CASMAERVPYEQYF. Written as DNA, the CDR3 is TGTGCCAGCATGGCGGAGCGGGTCCCCTACGAGCAGTACTTC.

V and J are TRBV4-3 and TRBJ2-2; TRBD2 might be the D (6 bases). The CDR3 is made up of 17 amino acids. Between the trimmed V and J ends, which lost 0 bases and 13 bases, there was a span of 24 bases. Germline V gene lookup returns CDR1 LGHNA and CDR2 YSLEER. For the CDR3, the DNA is TGCGCCAGCAGCCAAGAAGGAGCTGGAGGGGCCCCTCAGGTGCTGTTTTTT. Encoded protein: CASSQEGAGGAPQVLFF.

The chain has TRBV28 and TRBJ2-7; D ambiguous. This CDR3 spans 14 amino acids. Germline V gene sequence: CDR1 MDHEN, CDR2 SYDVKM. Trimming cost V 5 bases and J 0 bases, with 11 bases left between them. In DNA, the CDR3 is TGTGCCAGCAGTCTCGAACAAAGCTCCTACGAGCAGTACTTC. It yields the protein CASSLEQSSYEQYF.

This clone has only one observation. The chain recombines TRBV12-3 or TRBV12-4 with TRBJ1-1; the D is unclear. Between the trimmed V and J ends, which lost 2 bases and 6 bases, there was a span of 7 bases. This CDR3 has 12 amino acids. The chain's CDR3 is CASSLLTAEAFF. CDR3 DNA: TGTGCCAGCAGTTTACTTACGGCTGAAGCTTTCTTT.

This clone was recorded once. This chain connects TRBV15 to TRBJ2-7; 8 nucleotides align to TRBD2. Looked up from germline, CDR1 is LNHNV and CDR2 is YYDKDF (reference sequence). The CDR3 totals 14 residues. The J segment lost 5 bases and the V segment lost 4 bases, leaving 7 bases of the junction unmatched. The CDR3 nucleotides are TGTGCCACCAGCACTGAGCGGGAGCTCCACGAGCAGTACTTC. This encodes CATSTERELHEQYF. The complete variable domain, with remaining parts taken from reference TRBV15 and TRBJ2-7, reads DAMVIQNPRYQVTQFGKPVTLSCSQTLNHNVMYWYQQKSSQAPKLLFHYYDKDFNNEADTPDNFQSRRPNTSFCFLDIRSPGLGDTAMYLCATSTERELHEQYFGPGTRLTVT.

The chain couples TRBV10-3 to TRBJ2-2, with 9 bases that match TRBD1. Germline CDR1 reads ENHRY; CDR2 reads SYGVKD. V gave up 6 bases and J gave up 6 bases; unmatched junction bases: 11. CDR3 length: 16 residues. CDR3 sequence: CAIRQPGQGRSGELFF. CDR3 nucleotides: TGTGCCATCAGGCAGCCTGGACAGGGGCGATCCGGGGAGCTGTTTTTT.

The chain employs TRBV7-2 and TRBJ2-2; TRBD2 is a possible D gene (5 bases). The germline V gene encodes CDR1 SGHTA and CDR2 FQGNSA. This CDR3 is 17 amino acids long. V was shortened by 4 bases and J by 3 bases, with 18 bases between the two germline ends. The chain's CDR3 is CASSYLARGPDTGELFF. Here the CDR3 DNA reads TGTGCCAGCAGCTACCTCGCGAGAGGGCCTGACACCGGGGAGCTGTTTTTT.

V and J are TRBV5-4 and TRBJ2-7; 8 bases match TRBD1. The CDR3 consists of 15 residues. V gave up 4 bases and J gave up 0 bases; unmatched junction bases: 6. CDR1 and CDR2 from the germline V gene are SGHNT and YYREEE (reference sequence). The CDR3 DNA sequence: TGTGCCAGCAGCACCGGGACAGGTAGCTCCTACGAGCAGTACTTC. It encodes CASSTGTGSSYEQYF.

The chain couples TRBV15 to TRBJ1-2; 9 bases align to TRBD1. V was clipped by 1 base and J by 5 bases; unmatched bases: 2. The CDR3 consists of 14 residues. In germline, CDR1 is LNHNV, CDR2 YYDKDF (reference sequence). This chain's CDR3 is CATSRVGTGYGYTF. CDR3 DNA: TGTGCCACCAGCAGAGTTGGGACAGGGTATGGCTACACCTTC.